This T cell receptor beta chain derives from a study of persistence of HIV-infected CD4 T cells. The immunoSEQ assay was version 4, run in survey mode. TCRdb's table, derived via immunoSEQ multiplex PCR, lists solely in-frame clones and lacks some. This sample has 35,000 to 40,000 clones, with 80% found just once. General study findings and limits: Degenerate expanded CDR3beta sequences were enriched among CMV- and Gag-responding cells.

Stimulation used approximately 9.1 ug/mL lysate from CMV-infected fibroblasts. CD40L/CD69 double-negative CD45RO-high memory CD4+ T cells were collected. In its sample, this clone was seen a few times. The antigen is undetermined. CDR1 and CDR2 (germline): SNHLY, FYNNEI. With 7 bases removed from V and 10 bases from J, the gap between germline ends came to 14 bases. The CDR3 spans 13 residues. The sample here was CD4+ T cells sorted from PBMCs after roughly 19-hour stimulation, taken from a patient who received antiretroviral therapy. The rearrangement joins TRBV2 to TRBJ1-6; a weak D match, TRBD1 (6 bases). The clonotype was recovered from an adult man with HIV who was CMV-seropositive. The CDR3 coding sequence is TGTGCCAGCAATCCGGGGGCAGGATCACCCCTCCACTTT. This translates into CASNPGAGSPLHF.